The 4 T cell receptor beta chains given below trace back to one sample, sequenced in a study of blood T cell repertoires in COVID-19. The method was immunoSEQ multiplex PCR; TCRdb's version includes in-frame clones alone and lacks a portion of them. The data hold 150,000 to 200,000 clones, with about 79% observed a single time. Source material: PBMCs or T cells enriched from blood (not recorded which). These receptors all come from a man aged 50-60 years who had recovered from COVID-19.

The chain couples TRBV30 to TRBJ2-1; 8 bases agree with TRBD2. The CDR3 length is 15 residues. The V gene end was trimmed by 0 bases and the J gene end by 4 bases; junction bases not matched to a gene: 5. Germline V gives CDR1 GTSNPN, CDR2 SVGIG (reference sequence). The CDR3 DNA follows: TGTGCCTGGAGTGTGGTTGCGGGGGGATACAATGAGCAGTTCTTC. This gives the protein CAWSVVAGGYNEQFF. The full variable domain, with the rest looked up from reference TRBV30 and TRBJ2-1, is SQTIHQWPATLVQPVGSPLSLECTVEGTSNPNLYWYRQAAGRGLQLLFYSVGIGQISSEVPQNLSASRPQDRQFILSSKKLLLSDSGFYLCAWSVVAGGYNEQFFGPGTRLTVL.

This clone was seen a handful of times. CDR3 DNA: TGTGCCAGCAGACCCAGGGACAGCGGTTATGGCTACACCTTC. Encoded protein: CASRPRDSGYGYTF. The rearrangement uses TRBV6-5 and TRBJ1-2; 7 bases fit TRBD1. This CDR3 is 14 amino acids long. The junction had 9 bases not matched to a gene; V was cut back by 6 bases and J by 5 bases. Per germline, CDR1 MNHEY and CDR2 SVGAGI.

The rearrangement uses TRBV5-4 and TRBJ1-1, with D uncertain. The ends were cut back, 0 bases at V and 0 bases at J, with 9 bases in the middle. CDR1 and CDR2 (germline): SGHNT, YYREEE (reference sequence). The CDR3 is made up of 15 amino acids. CDR3 in DNA: TGTGCCAGCAGCTTGGAACGGGGAATGAACACTGAAGCTTTCTTT. Translating it yields CASSLERGMNTEAFF.

This clone is a singleton in its sample. CDR3 sequence: CASSQFGGFNYGYTF. CDR3 DNA sequence: TGTGCCAGCAGTCAATTCGGGGGATTCAACTATGGCTACACCTTC. This chain uses TRBV28 with TRBJ1-2, with D perhaps TRBD1 (5 bases). This CDR3 region has 15 residues. The V end lost 5 bases, the J end lost 2 bases, and 15 bases lay between the germline ends. The germline CDR1 and CDR2 sequences are MDHEN and SYDVKM.